The entry that follows covers one T cell receptor beta chain sequence. This PCR relied on a set of 60 Vbeta primers and 13 Jbeta primers. The assay was immunoSEQ multiplex PCR, and TCRdb's table has in-frame clones only and misses some. The sample shows 200,000 to 250,000 clones, about four fifths of them seen only once. This sample is drawn from a study of cytomegalovirus exposure and HLA in healthy donors. V lost 4 bases to trimming and J lost 3 bases; unmatched junction nucleotides: 4. Germline CDR1 SGHRS, CDR2 YFSETQ. The CDR3 runs to 16 residues. V and J are TRBV5-1 and TRBJ2-3; TRBD2 matches 14 bases. This TCR came from a woman in her forties or fifties in good health and CMV-seropositive. The sequencing sample was made of PBMCs. The CDR3 nucleotides read TGCGCCAGCAGCCCGACTAGCGGGGGGGCGACAGATACGCAGTATTTT. It yields the protein CASSPTSGGATDTQYF.